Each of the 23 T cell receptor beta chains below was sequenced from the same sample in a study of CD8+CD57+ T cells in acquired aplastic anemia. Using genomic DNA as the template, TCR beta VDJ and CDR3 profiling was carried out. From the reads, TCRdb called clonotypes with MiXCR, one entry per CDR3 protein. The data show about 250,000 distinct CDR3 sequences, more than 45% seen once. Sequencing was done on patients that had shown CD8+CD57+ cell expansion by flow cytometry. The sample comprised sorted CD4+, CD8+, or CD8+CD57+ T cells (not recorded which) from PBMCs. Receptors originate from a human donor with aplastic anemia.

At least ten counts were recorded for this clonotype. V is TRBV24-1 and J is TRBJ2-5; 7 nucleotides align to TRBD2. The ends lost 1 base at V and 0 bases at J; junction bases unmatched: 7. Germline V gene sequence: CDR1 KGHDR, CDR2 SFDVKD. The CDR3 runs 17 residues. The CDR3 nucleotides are TGTGCCACCAGTGATTTTTGGCCGGGACTACACCAAGAGACCCAGTACTTC. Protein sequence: CATSDFWPGLHQETQYF.

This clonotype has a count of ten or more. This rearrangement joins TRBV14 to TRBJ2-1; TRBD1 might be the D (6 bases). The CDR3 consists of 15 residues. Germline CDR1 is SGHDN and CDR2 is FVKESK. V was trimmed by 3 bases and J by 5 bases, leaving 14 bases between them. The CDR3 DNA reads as TGTGCCAGCAGCCACGAGGGAGAGGGGGACAATGAGCAGTTCTTC. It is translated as CASSHEGEGDNEQFF.

CDR3 DNA: TGTGCCAGCAGTGATTTGGGGGGGTTCGAGCAGTACTTC. Its translation is CASSDLGGFEQYF. J is TRBJ2-7 and V is TRBV2; 7 bases fit TRBD2. Germline assignment: CDR1 SNHLY and CDR2 FYNNEI. The V and J ends lost 3 bases and 6 bases, in that order; junction bases with no gene match: 5. CDR3 length equals 13 residues. The full variable domain, its missing parts supplied by reference TRBV2 and TRBJ2-7, is EPEVTQTPSHQVTQMGQEVILRCVPISNHLYFYWYRQILGQKVEFLVSFYNNEISEKSEIFDDQFSVERPDGSNFTLKIRSTKLEDSAMYFCASSDLGGFEQYFGPGTRLTVT.

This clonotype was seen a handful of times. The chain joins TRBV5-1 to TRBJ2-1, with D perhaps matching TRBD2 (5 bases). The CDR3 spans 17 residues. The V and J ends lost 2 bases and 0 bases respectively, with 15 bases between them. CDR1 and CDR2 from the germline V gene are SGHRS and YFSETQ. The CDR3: CASSLGVTGSSYNEQFF. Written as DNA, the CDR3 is TGCGCCAGCAGCTTAGGAGTGACGGGGAGCTCCTACAATGAGCAGTTCTTC.

DNA of the CDR3: TGTGCCAGCAGTGGGACTAGCGGGAGTGAGCAGTTCTTC. It is translated as CASSGTSGSEQFF. J is TRBJ2-1 and V is TRBV6-4, with 13 bases aligning to TRBD2. The V segment lost 4 bases and the J segment 9 bases; nucleotides outside the gene matches: 0. Per the germline V gene, CDR1 is MRHNA and CDR2 is SNTAGT. CDR3 length equals 13 residues.

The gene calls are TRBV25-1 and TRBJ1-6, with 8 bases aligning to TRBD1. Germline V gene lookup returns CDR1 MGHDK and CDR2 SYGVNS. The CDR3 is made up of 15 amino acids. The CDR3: CARDLGQGENSPLHF. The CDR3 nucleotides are TGTGCTAGAGATCTCGGACAGGGTGAGAATTCACCCCTCCACTTT.

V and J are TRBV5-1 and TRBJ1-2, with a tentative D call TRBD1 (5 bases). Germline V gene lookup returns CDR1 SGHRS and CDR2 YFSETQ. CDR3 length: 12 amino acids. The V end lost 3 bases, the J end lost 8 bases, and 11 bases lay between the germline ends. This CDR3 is CASSSTGGGYTF. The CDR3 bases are TGCGCCAGCAGCTCCACGGGGGGAGGCTACACCTTC.

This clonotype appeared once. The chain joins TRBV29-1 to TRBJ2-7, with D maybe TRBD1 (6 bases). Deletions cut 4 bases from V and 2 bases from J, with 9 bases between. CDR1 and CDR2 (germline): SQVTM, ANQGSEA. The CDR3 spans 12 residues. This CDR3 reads CSVVQGTYEQYF. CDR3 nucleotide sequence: TGCAGCGTTGTACAGGGCACCTACGAGCAGTACTTC.

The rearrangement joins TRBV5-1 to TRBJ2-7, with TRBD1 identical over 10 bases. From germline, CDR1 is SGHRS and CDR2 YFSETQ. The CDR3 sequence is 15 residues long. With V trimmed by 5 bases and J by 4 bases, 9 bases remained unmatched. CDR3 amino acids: CASREGTGEAYEQYF. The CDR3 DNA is TGCGCCAGCAGGGAAGGGACAGGGGAAGCGTACGAGCAGTACTTC.

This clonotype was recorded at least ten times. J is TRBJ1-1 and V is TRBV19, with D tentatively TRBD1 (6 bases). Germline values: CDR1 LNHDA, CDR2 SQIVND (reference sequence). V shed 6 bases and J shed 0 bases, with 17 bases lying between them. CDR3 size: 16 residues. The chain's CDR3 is CASRHSGASLNTEAFF. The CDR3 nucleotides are TGTGCCAGTAGACATTCAGGGGCCTCATTGAACACTGAAGCTTTCTTT. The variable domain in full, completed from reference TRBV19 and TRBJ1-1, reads DGGITQSPKYLFRKEGQNVTLSCEQNLNHDAMYWYRQDPGQGLRLIYYSQIVNDFQKGDIAEGYSVSREKKESFPLTVTSAQKNPTAFYLCASRHSGASLNTEAFFGQGTRLTVV.

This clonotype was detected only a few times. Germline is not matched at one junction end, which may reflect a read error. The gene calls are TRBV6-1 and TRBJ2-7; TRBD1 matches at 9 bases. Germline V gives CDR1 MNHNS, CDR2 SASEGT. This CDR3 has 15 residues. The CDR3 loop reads CASSLTGQGSYGQYF. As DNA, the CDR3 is TGTGCCAGCAGTCTTACCGGACAGGGGTCCTACGGGCAGTACTTC.

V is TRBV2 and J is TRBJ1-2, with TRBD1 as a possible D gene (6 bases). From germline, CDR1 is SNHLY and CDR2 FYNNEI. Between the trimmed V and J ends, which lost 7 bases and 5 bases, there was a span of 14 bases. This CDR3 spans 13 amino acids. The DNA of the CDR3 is TGTGCCAGCAAAGTGGGGGGCTCGTATGGCTACACCTTC. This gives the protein CASKVGGSYGYTF.

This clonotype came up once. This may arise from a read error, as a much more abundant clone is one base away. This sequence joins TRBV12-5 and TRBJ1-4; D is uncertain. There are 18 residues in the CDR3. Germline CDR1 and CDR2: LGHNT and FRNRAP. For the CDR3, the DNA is TGTGCCAGCAGTCCCGATATGCGATATAGAGCAACTAATGAAGAACTGTTTTTT. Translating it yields CASSPDMRYRATNEELFF. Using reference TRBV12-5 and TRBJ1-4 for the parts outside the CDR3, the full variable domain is DARVTQTPRHKVTEMGQEVTMRCQPILGHNTVFWYRQTMMQGLELLAYFRNRAPLDDSGMPKDRFSAEMPDATLATLKIQPSEPRDSAVYFCASSPDMRYRATNEELFFGSGTQLSVL.

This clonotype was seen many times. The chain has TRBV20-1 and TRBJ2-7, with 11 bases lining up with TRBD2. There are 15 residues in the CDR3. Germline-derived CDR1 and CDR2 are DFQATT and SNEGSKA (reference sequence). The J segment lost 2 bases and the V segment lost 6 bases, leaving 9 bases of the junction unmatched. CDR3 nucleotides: TGCAGTGCAGAAGAGGGACTAGCGGCCACCTACGAGCAGTACTTC. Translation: CSAEEGLAATYEQYF.

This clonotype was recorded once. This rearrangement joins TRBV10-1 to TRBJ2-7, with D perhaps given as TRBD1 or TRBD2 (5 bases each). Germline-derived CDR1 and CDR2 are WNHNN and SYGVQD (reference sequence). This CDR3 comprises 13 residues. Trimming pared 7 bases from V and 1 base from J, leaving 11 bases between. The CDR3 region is CASISWGSYEQYF. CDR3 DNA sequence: TGCGCCAGCATCTCATGGGGGTCCTACGAGCAGTACTTC.

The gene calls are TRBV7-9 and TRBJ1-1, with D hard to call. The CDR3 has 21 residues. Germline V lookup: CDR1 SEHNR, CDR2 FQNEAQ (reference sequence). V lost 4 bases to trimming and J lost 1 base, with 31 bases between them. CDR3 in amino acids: CASSSNHRRERPSWGNTEAFF. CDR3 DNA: TGTGCCAGCAGCTCCAACCACCGTAGGGAGAGACCCAGTTGGGGGAACACTGAAGCTTTCTTT.

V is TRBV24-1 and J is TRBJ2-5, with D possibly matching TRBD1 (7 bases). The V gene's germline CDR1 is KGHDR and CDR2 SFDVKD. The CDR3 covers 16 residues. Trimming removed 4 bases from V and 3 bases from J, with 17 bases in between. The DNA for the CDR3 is TGTGCCACCAGTGACCCGGAGGGGACAGTAGAAGAGACCCAGTACTTC. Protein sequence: CATSDPEGTVEETQYF.

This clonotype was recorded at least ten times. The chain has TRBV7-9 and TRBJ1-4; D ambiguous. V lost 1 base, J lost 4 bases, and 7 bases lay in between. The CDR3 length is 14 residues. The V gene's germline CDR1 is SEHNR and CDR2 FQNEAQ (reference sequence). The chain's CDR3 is CASSLESLNEKLFF. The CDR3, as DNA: TGTGCCAGCAGCTTAGAGTCGCTTAATGAAAAACTGTTTTTT.

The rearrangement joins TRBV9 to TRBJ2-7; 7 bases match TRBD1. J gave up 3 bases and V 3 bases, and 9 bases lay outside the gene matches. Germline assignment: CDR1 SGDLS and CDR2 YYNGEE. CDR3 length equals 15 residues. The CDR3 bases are TGTGCCAGCAGCGGGCCACAGGGGACCGGCTACGAGCAGTACTTC. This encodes CASSGPQGTGYEQYF.

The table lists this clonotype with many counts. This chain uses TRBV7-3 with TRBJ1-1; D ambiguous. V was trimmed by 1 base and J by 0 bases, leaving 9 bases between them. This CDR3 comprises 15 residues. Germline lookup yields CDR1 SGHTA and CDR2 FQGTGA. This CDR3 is CASSLIRHMNTEAFF. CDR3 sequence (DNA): TGTGCCAGCAGCTTAATTCGGCACATGAACACTGAAGCTTTCTTT. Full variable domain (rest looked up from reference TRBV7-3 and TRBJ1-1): GAGVSQTPSNKVTEKGKYVELRCDPISGHTALYWYRQSLGQGPEFLIYFQGTGAADDSGLPNDRFFAVRPEGSVSTLKIQRTERGDSAVYLCASSLIRHMNTEAFFGQGTRLTVV.

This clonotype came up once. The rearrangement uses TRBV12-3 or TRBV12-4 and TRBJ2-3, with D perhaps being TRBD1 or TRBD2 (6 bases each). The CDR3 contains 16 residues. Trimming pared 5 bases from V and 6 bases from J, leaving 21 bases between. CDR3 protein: CASSPIGGTGSDTQYF. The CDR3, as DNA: TGTGCCAGCAGTCCGATAGGGGGGACGGGGTCGGATACGCAGTATTTT.

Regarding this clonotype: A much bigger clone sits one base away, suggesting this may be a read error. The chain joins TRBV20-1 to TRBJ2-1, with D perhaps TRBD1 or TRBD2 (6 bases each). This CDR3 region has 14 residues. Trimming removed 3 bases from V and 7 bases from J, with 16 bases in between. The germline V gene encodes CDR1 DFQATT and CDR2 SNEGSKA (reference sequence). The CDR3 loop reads CSASLGGPWNEQFF. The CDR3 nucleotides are TGCAGTGCTAGTTTAGGGGGGCCCTGGAATGAGCAGTTCTTC.

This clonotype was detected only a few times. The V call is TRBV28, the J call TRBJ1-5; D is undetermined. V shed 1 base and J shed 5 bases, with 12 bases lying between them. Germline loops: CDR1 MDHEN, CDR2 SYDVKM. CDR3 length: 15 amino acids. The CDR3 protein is CASSLFRGSHQPQHF. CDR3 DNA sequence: TGTGCCAGCAGTTTATTTAGAGGGTCGCATCAGCCCCAGCATTTT.